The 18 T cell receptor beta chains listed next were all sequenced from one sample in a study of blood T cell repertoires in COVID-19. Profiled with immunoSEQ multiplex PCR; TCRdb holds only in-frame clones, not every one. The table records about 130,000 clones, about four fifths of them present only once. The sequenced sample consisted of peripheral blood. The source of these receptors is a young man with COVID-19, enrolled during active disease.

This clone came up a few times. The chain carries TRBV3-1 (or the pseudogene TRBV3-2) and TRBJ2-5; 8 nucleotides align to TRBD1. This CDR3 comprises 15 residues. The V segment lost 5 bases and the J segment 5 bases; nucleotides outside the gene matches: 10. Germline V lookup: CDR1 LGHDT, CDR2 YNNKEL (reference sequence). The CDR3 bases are TGTGCCAGCAGCTTCCCATCAGGGGGCGAGGAGACCCAGTACTTC. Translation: CASSFPSGGEETQYF.

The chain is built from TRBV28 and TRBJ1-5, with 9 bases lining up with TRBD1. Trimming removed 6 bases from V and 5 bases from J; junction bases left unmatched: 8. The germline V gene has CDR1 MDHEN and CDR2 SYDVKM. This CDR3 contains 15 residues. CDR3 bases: TGTGCCAGCAGACCTACAGGGGGCTACGATCAGCCCCAGCATTTT. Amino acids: CASRPTGGYDQPQHF.

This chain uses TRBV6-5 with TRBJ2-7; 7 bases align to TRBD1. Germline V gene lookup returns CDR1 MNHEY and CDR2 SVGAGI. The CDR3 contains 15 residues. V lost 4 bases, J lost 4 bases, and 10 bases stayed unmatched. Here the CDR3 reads CASSSTGTEPYEQYF. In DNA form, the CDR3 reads TGTGCCAGCAGTTCGACCGGGACAGAGCCTTACGAGCAGTACTTC.

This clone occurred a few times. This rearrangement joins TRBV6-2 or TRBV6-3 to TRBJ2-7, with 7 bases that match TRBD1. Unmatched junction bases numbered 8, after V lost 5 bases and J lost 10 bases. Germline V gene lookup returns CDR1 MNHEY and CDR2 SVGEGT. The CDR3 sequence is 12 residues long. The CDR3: CASSQTTGAQYF. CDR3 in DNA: TGTGCCAGCAGTCAGACAACAGGGGCACAGTACTTC.

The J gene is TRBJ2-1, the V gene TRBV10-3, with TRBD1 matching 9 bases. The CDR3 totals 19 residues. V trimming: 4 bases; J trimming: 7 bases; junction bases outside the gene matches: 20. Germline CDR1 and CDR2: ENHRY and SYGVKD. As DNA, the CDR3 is TGTGCCATCAGTGGGGAGGGTTGGAACGGACAGGGGTCACCTAATGAGCAGTTCTTC. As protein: CAISGEGWNGQGSPNEQFF.

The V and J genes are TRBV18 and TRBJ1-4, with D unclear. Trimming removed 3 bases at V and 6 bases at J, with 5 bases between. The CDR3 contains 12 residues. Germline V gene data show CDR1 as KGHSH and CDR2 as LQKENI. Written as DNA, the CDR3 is TGTGCCAGCTCACCGTCGGATGAAAAACTGTTTTTT. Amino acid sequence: CASSPSDEKLFF.

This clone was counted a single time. The DNA of the CDR3 is TGTGCCAGCAGCCAAGACCCACACTCCTACGAGCAGTACTTC. It yields the protein CASSQDPHSYEQYF. This sequence joins TRBV4-2 and TRBJ2-7; D is unresolved. Trimming removed 0 bases from V and 0 bases from J, with 6 bases in between. The germline CDR1 and CDR2 sequences are LGHNA and YNFKEQ. CDR3 size: 14 residues.

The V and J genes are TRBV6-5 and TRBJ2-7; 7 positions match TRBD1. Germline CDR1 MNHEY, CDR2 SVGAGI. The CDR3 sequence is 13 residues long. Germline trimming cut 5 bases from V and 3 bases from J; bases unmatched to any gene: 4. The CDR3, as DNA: TGTGCCAGCAGTCGAGACAGGGACTACGAGCAGTACTTC. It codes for CASSRDRDYEQYF.

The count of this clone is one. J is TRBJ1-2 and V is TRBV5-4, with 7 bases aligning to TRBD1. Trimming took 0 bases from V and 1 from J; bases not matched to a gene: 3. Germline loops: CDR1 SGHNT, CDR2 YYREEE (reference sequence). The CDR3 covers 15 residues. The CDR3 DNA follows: TGTGCCAGCAGCTTGGGACAGGGACTTAACTATGGCTACACCTTC. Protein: CASSLGQGLNYGYTF.

CDR3 region: CASSPGQVGNTIYF. CDR3 coding DNA: TGTGCCAGCTCACCGGGACAGGTCGGGAACACCATATATTTT. The chain joins TRBV18 to TRBJ1-3, with 8 bases that match TRBD1. Unmatched junction bases numbered 5, after V lost 3 bases and J lost 7 bases. The CDR3 spans 14 residues. Germline CDR1 and CDR2: KGHSH and LQKENI.

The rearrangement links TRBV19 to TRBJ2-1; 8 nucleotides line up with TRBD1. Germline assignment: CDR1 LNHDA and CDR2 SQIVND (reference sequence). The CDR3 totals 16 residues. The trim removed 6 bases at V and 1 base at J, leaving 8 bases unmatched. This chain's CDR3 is CASRHRQGLSYNEQFF. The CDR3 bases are TGTGCCAGTAGACATAGACAGGGGCTATCCTACAATGAGCAGTTCTTC.

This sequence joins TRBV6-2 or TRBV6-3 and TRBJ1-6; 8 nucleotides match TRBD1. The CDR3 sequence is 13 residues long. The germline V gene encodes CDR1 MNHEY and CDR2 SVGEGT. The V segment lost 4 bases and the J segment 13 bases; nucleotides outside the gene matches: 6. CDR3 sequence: CASSSGQGDPLHF. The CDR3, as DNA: TGTGCCAGCAGTTCCGGACAGGGCGATCCCCTCCACTTT.

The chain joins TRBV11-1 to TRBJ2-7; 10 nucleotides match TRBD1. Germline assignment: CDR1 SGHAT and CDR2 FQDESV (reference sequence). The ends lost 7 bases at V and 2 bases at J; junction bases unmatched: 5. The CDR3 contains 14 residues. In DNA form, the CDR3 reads TGTGCCAGCACCCCTGGACAGGGGGCCTACGAGCAGTACTTC. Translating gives CASTPGQGAYEQYF.

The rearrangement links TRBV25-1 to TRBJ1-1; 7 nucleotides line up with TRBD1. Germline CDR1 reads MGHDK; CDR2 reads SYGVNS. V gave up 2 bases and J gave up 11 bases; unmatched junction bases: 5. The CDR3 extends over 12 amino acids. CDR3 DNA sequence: TGTGCCAGCAGTGAAACAGGGGTTAATGCTTTCTTT. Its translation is CASSETGVNAFF.

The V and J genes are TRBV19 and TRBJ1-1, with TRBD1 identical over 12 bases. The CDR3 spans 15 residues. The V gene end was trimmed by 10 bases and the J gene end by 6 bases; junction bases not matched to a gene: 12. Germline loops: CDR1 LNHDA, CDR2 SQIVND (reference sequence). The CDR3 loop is CATTTGTGGYAEAFF. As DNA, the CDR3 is TGTGCCACCACCACCGGGACAGGGGGCTACGCTGAAGCTTTCTTT. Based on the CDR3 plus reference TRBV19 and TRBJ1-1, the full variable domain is DGGITQSPKYLFRKEGQNVTLSCEQNLNHDAMYWYRQDPGQGLRLIYYSQIVNDFQKGDIAEGYSVSREKKESFPLTVTSAQKNPTAFYLCATTTGTGGYAEAFFGQGTRLTVV.

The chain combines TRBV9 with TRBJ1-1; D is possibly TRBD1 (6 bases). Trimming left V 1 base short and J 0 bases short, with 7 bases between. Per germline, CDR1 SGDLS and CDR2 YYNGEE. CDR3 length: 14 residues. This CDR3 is CASSVQGMNTEAFF. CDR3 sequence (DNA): TGTGCCAGCAGCGTACAGGGGATGAACACTGAAGCTTTCTTT.

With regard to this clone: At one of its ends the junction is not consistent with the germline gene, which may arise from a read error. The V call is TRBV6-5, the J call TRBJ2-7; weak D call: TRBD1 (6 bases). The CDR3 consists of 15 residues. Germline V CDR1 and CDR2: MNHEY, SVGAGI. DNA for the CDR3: TGTGCCAGCAGCTACTCCGGGACAAGGGGAGTGGAGCAGTACTTC. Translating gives CASSYSGTRGVEQYF.

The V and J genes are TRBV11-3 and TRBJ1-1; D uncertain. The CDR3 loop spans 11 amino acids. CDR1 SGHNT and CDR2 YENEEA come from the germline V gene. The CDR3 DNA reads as TGTCCCGATAAAGGTTATTGCGGAGCTTTCTTT. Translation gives CPDKGYCGAFF.